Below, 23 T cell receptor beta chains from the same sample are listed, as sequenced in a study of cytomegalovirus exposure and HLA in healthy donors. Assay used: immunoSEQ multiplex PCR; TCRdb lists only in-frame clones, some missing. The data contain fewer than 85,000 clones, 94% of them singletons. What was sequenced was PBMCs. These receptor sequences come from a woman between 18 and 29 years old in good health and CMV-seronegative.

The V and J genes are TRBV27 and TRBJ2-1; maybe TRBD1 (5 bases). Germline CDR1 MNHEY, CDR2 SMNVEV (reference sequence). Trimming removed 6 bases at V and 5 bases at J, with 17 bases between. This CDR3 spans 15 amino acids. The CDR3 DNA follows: TGTGCCAGCAGCCGACAGAACCGACCGAACAATGAGCAGTTCTTC. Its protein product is CASSRQNRPNNEQFF.

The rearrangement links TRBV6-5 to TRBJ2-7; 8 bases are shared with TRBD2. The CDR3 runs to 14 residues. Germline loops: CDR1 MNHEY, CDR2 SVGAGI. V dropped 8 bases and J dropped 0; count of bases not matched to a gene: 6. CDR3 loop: CASSRTSTSYEQYF. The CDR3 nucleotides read TGTGCCAGCTCTCGGACTAGCACCTCCTACGAGCAGTACTTC.

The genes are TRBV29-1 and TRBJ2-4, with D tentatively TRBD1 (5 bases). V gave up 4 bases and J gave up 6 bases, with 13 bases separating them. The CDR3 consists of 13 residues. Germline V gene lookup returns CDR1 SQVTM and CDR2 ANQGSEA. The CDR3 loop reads CSVGDSIANIQYF. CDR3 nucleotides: TGCAGCGTTGGAGACAGTATAGCAAACATTCAGTACTTC.

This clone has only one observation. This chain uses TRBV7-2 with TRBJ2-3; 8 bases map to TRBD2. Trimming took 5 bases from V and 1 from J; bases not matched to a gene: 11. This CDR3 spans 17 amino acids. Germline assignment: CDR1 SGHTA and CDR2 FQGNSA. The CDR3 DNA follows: TGTGCCAGCAGCCTGAACATACTAGCGGCCCGCACAGATACGCAGTATTTT. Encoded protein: CASSLNILAARTDTQYF.

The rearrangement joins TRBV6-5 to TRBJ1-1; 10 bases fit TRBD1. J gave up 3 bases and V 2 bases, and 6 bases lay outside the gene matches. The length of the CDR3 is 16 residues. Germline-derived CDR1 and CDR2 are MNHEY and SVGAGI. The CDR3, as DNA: TGTGCCAGCAGTTACGATCTAGGGACAGGGGACACTGAAGCTTTCTTT. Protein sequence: CASSYDLGTGDTEAFF.

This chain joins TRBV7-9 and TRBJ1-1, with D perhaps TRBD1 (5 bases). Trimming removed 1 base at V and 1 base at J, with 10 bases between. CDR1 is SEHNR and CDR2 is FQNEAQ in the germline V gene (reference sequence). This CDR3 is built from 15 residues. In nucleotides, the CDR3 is TGTGCCAGCAGCTTAGAATCCAGGGCGAACACTGAAGCTTTCTTT. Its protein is CASSLESRANTEAFF.

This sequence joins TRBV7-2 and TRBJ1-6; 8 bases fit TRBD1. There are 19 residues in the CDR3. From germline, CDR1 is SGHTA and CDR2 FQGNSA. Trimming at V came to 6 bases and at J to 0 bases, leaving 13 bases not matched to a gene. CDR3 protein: CASSPRTGWESSYNSPLHF. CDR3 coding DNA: TGTGCCAGCAGTCCTAGGACAGGGTGGGAGAGCTCCTATAATTCACCCCTCCACTTT.

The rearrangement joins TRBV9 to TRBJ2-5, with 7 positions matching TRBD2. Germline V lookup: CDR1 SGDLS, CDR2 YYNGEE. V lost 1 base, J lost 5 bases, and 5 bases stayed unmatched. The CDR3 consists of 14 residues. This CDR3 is CASSVTGGRETQYF. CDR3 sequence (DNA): TGTGCCAGCAGCGTAACGGGGGGAAGGGAGACCCAGTACTTC.

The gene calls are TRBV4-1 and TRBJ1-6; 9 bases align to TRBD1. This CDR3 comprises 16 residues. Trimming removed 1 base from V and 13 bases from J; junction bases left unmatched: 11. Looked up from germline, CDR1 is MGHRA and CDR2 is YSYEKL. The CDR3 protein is CASSQVHDRGVRPLHF. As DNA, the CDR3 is TGCGCCAGCAGCCAAGTTCATGACAGGGGGGTTCGGCCCCTCCACTTT.

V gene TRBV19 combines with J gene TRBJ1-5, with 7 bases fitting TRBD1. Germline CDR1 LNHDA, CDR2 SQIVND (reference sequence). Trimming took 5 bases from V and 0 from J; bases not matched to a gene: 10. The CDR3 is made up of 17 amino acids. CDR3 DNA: TGTGCCAGTAGTGCCAGACAGGGCCCGTATAGCAATCAGCCCCAGCATTTT. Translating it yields CASSARQGPYSNQPQHF.

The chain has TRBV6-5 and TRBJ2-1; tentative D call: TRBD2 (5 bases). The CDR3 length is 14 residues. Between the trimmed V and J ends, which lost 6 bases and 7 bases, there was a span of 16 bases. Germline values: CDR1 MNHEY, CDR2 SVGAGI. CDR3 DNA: TGTGCCAGCAGCCCAGTAGGAGGTGGAAATGAGCAGTTCTTC. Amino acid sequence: CASSPVGGGNEQFF.

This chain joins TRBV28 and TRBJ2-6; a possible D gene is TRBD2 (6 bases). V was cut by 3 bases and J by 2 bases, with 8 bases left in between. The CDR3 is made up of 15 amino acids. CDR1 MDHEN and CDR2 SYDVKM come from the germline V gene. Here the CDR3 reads CASSLWGAGANVLTF. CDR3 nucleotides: TGTGCCAGCAGTTTGTGGGGGGCTGGGGCCAACGTCCTGACTTTC.

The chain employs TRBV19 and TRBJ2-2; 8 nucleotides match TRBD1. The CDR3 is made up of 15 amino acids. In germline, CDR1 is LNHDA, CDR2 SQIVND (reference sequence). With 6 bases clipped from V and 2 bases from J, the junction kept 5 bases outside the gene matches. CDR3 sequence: CASRRTGTNTGELFF. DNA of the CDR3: TGTGCCAGTAGGCGGACAGGGACCAACACCGGGGAGCTGTTTTTT.

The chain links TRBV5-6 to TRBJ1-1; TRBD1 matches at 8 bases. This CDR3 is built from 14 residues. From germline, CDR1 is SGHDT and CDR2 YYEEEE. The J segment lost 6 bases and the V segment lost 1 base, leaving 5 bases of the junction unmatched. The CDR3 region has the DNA TGTGCCAGCAGCTTGCAGGGGGCGCCGGCTGAAGCTTTCTTT. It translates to CASSLQGAPAEAFF.

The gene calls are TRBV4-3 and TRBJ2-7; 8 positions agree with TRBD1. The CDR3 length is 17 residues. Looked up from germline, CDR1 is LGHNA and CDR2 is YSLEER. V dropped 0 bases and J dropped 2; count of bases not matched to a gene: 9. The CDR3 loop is CASSQDPYGTGAYEQYF. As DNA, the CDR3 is TGCGCCAGCAGCCAAGATCCGTATGGGACAGGTGCCTACGAGCAGTACTTC.

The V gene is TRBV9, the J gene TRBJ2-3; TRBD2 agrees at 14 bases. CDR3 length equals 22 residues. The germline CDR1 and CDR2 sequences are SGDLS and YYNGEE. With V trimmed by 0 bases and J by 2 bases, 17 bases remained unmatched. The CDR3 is CASSVGVHAGLAGAGPTDTQYF. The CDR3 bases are TGTGCCAGCAGCGTAGGGGTCCATGCGGGACTAGCGGGGGCTGGGCCCACAGATACGCAGTATTTT.

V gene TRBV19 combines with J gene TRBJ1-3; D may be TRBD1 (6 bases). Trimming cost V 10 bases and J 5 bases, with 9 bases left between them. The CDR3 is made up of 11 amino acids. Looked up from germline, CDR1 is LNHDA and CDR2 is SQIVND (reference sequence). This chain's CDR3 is CATDRRNTIYF. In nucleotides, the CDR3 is TGTGCCACCGACAGGCGAAACACCATATATTTT.

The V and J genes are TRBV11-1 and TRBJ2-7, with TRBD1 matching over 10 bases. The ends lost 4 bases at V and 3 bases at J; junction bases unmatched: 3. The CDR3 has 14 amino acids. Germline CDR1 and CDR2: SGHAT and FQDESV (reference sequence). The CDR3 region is CASSSGTGVYEQYF. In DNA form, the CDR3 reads TGTGCCAGCAGCTCCGGGACAGGGGTCTACGAGCAGTACTTC.

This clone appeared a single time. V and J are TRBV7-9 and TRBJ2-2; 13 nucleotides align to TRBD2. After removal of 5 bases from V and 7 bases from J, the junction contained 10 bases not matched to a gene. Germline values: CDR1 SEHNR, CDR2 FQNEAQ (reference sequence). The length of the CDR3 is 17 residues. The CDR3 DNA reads TGTGCCAGCAGCCCCTCGGGACTAGCGGGGCCCGTCGGGGAGCTGTTTTTT. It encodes CASSPSGLAGPVGELFF.

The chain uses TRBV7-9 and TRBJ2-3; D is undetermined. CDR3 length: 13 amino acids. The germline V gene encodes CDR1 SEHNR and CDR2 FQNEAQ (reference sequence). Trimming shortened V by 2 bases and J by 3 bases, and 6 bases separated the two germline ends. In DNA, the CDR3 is TGTGCCAGCAGCTTACCCCAGACAGATACGCAGTATTTT. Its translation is CASSLPQTDTQYF.

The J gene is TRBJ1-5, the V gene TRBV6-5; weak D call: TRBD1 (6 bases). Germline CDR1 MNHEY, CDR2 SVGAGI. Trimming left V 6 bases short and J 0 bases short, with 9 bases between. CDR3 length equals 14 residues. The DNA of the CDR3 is TGTGCCAGCAGGAACAGGGTTAGCAATCAGCCCCAGCATTTT. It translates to CASRNRVSNQPQHF.

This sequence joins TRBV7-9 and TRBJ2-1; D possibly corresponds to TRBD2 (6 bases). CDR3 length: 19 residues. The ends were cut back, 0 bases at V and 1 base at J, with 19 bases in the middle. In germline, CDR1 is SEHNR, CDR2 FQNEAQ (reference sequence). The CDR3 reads CASSLAPLAGGMSYNEQFF. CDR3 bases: TGTGCCAGCAGCTTAGCCCCCCTCGCAGGCGGGATGTCCTACAATGAGCAGTTCTTC.

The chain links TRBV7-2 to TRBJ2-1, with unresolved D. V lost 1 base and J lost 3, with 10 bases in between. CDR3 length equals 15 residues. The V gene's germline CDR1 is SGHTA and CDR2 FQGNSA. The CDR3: CASSLGAGNYNEQFF. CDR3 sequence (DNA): TGTGCCAGCAGCTTAGGAGCAGGAAACTACAATGAGCAGTTCTTC.